This entry lists 31 T cell receptor beta chains sequenced from one sample in a study of control samples from healthy donors and cancer patients. Profiled with immunoSEQ multiplex PCR; TCRdb holds only in-frame clones, not every one. The table includes 50,000 or so clones, over 90% detected once. Sequenced: PBMCs. The receptors here all came from a woman between 50 and 59 years old with head and neck cancer.

This clone was recorded only once. The chain has TRBV28 and TRBJ2-1; unclear D gene. V was trimmed by 1 base and J by 15 bases, leaving 10 bases between them. There are 11 residues in the CDR3. Germline CDR1 is MDHEN and CDR2 is SYDVKM. The CDR3 protein is CASSLLYLRFF. For the CDR3, the DNA is TGTGCCAGCAGTTTATTGTATCTGCGGTTCTTC.

The chain joins TRBV2 to TRBJ2-7; TRBD2 matches 9 bases. J lost 5 bases, V lost 7 bases, and 18 bases had no gene match. This CDR3 has 17 residues. CDR1 and CDR2 (germline): SNHLY, FYNNEI. CDR3 in amino acids: CASTPRGGRAATDEQYF. For the CDR3, the DNA is TGTGCCAGCACCCCCCGGGGCGGGAGGGCCGCTACAGACGAGCAGTACTTC.

The CDR3 region has the DNA TGTGCCAGCAGCTCATTGACCGGGACAGGGGGTAGAGAGTGGAGTCAGCCCCAGCATTTT. Its protein is CASSSLTGTGGREWSQPQHF. This chain links TRBV7-3 with TRBJ1-5; 11 bases agree with TRBD1. From germline, CDR1 is SGHTA and CDR2 FQGTGA. This CDR3 is 20 amino acids long. V shed 4 bases, J shed 6 bases, and the junction held 20 bases outside the gene matches.

The CDR3 loop is CASRGRDTGELFF. The DNA of the CDR3 is TGCGCCAGCAGGGGGCGAGACACCGGGGAGCTGTTTTTT. The chain has TRBV5-1 and TRBJ2-2; weak D call: TRBD1 (5 bases). The CDR3 has 13 residues. Trimming left V 5 bases short and J 3 bases short, with 8 bases between. Germline CDR1 is SGHRS and CDR2 is YFSETQ. The complete variable domain, with remaining parts taken from reference TRBV5-1 and TRBJ2-2, reads KAGVTQTPRYLIKTRGQQVTLSCSPISGHRSVSWYQQTPGQGLQFLFEYFSETQRNKGNFPGRFSGRQFSNSRSEMNVSTLELGDSALYLCASRGRDTGELFFGEGSRLTVL.

The chain links TRBV3-1 (or the pseudogene TRBV3-2) to TRBJ2-1, with D hard to call. The ends were cut back, 0 bases at V and 2 bases at J, with 14 bases in the middle. The germline V gene has CDR1 LGHDT and CDR2 YNNKEL (reference sequence). CDR3 size: 17 residues. The CDR3 DNA reads TGTGCCAGCAGCCAAGATTGGGCACATGGAACCTACAATGAGCAGTTCTTC. Translation: CASSQDWAHGTYNEQFF.

The chain combines TRBV10-3 with TRBJ2-1; TRBD2 aligns across 11 bases. CDR3 size: 14 residues. Looked up from germline, CDR1 is ENHRY and CDR2 is SYGVKD. Trimming removed 8 bases from V and 7 bases from J; junction bases left unmatched: 7. The CDR3 spells CAIQLTSGTNEQFF. CDR3 DNA sequence: TGTGCCATCCAGCTGACTAGCGGGACGAATGAGCAGTTCTTC.

V is TRBV7-2 and J is TRBJ1-5; the D is unclear. Looked up from germline, CDR1 is SGHTA and CDR2 is FQGNSA. The CDR3 has 14 residues. V was trimmed by 7 bases and J by 1 base, leaving 11 bases between them. The CDR3 loop is CASTFLGSNQPQHF. The CDR3, as DNA: TGTGCCAGCACCTTCTTGGGGAGCAATCAGCCCCAGCATTTT. The whole variable domain, remainder taken from reference TRBV7-2 and TRBJ1-5, is GAGVSQSPSNKVTEKGKDVELRCDPISGHTALYWYRQSLGQGLEFLIYFQGNSAPDKSGLPSDRFSAERTGGSVSTLTIQRTQQEDSAVYLCASTFLGSNQPQHFGDGTRLSIL.

The J gene is TRBJ2-1, the V gene TRBV18; possibly TRBD2 for D (5 bases). Germline lookup yields CDR1 KGHSH and CDR2 LQKENI. V dropped 0 bases and J dropped 2 bases, with 11 bases sitting between them. The CDR3 consists of 16 residues. The CDR3 protein is CASSPPSGGPYNEQFF. CDR3 coding DNA: TGTGCCAGCTCACCACCCAGCGGAGGACCCTACAATGAGCAGTTCTTC.

This chain joins TRBV27 and TRBJ1-4; D is uncertain. The length of the CDR3 is 16 residues. V was clipped by 3 bases and J by 0 bases, with 11 bases between them. Germline V gene data show CDR1 as MNHEY and CDR2 as SMNVEV (reference sequence). This chain's CDR3 is CASSLGGLATNEKLFF. The CDR3 nucleotides read TGTGCCAGCAGTTTGGGAGGGCTTGCAACTAATGAAAAACTGTTTTTT.

The rearrangement joins TRBV2 to TRBJ2-5; TRBD1 or TRBD2 may be the D gene (5 bases each). Germline V gene lookup returns CDR1 SNHLY and CDR2 FYNNEI. The CDR3 covers 12 residues. The ends were cut back, 8 bases at V and 5 bases at J, with 12 bases in the middle. CDR3 bases: TGTGCCAGCGGGACGAATGGGGAGACCCAGTACTTC. Translation gives CASGTNGETQYF.

The V gene is TRBV7-2, the J gene TRBJ2-5; 12 positions match TRBD1. The germline gives CDR1 SGHTA, CDR2 FQGNSA. CDR3 length: 16 amino acids. V shed 4 bases and J 5 bases; nucleotides not matched to a gene: 8. The CDR3 DNA reads TGTGCCAGCAGCTCAGGGGGACAGGGGGCAGGGGAGACCCAGTACTTC. It yields the protein CASSSGGQGAGETQYF.

This chain uses TRBV11-3 with TRBJ2-1; TRBD1 might be the D (5 bases). V lost 2 bases and J lost 0, with 14 bases in between. The length of the CDR3 is 17 residues. Germline V gene sequence: CDR1 SGHNT, CDR2 YENEEA. The CDR3 reads CASSLRSQAYSYNEQFF. The CDR3 DNA sequence: TGTGCCAGCAGCTTAAGGTCACAGGCCTACTCCTACAATGAGCAGTTCTTC.

This chain uses TRBV27 with TRBJ2-3; tentatively, D is TRBD1 or TRBD2 (5 bases each). The CDR3 is made up of 14 amino acids. Between the trimmed V and J ends, which lost 5 bases and 1 base, there was a span of 10 bases. Germline CDR1 is MNHEY and CDR2 is SMNVEV (reference sequence). The CDR3 nucleotides are TGTGCCAGCAGTCCCAGGGACGGCACAGATACGCAGTATTTT. Translated: CASSPRDGTDTQYF.

The chain joins TRBV9 to TRBJ2-2, with D perhaps matching TRBD1 or TRBD2 (5 bases each). Germline V gene lookup returns CDR1 SGDLS and CDR2 YYNGEE. The CDR3 contains 13 residues. With 0 bases removed from V and 9 bases from J, the gap between germline ends came to 9 bases. In DNA form, the CDR3 reads TGTGCCAGCAGCGTAGCCCGGGGCCGGGAGCTGTTTTTT. This translates into CASSVARGRELFF.

V gene TRBV7-2 combines with J gene TRBJ2-1; the D call may be TRBD1 or TRBD2 (5 bases each). The germline V and J ends were trimmed by 4 bases and 9 bases, with 7 bases remaining between them. The germline gives CDR1 SGHTA, CDR2 FQGNSA. The CDR3 is made up of 11 amino acids. CDR3 coding DNA: TGTGCCAGCAGCTCCGGGACTGAGCAGTTCTTC. Its translation is CASSSGTEQFF.

The rearrangement links TRBV2 to TRBJ2-7; TRBD2 aligns across 10 bases. The CDR3 contains 15 residues. Germline V lookup: CDR1 SNHLY, CDR2 FYNNEI. The trim removed 5 bases at V and 6 bases at J, leaving 10 bases unmatched. The CDR3 is CASSLLLAGEGEQYF. The DNA of the CDR3 is TGTGCCAGCAGTTTACTCCTAGCGGGGGAAGGCGAGCAGTACTTC. Full variable domain (remainder filled in from reference TRBV2 and TRBJ2-7): EPEVTQTPSHQVTQMGQEVILRCVPISNHLYFYWYRQILGQKVEFLVSFYNNEISEKSEIFDDQFSVERPDGSNFTLKIRSTKLEDSAMYFCASSLLLAGEGEQYFGPGTRLTVT.

This clone was detected only a few times. V usage is TRBV19 and J usage is TRBJ1-5; tentative D call: TRBD1 (5 bases). The CDR3 spans 15 residues. Germline CDR1 LNHDA, CDR2 SQIVND (reference sequence). Deletions cut 2 bases from V and 6 bases from J, with 14 bases between. Here the CDR3 reads CASSINSLRGQPQHF. The CDR3, as DNA: TGTGCCAGTAGTATAAACAGTTTAAGGGGTCAGCCCCAGCATTTT.

This clone came up once. This sequence joins TRBV7-3 and TRBJ2-2; TRBD1 might be the D (6 bases). Between the trimmed V and J ends, which lost 2 bases and 5 bases, there was a span of 6 bases. The CDR3 totals 13 residues. CDR1 SGHTA and CDR2 FQGTGA come from the germline V gene. The CDR3 region is CASSLQGTGELFF. DNA of the CDR3: TGTGCCAGCAGCTTACAGGGGACCGGGGAGCTGTTTTTT.

V is TRBV28 and J is TRBJ1-1; D not resolved. This CDR3 has 15 residues. The germline V gene has CDR1 MDHEN and CDR2 SYDVKM. V was clipped by 6 bases and J by 0 bases, with 14 bases between them. The CDR3 DNA reads TGTGCCAGCAGGCCCGGGAGGACCTTGAACACTGAAGCTTTCTTT. It codes for CASRPGRTLNTEAFF. Full variable domain (rest looked up from reference TRBV28 and TRBJ1-1): DVKVTQSSRYLVKRTGEKVFLECVQDMDHENMFWYRQDPGLGLRLIYFSYDVKMKEKGDIPEGYSVSREKKERFSLILESASTNQTSMYLCASRPGRTLNTEAFFGQGTRLTVV.

This chain connects TRBV3-1 (or the pseudogene TRBV3-2) to TRBJ1-4, with D possibly matching TRBD1 (5 bases). V gave up 0 bases and J gave up 2 bases, with 10 bases separating them. The length of the CDR3 is 16 residues. The germline V gene has CDR1 LGHDT and CDR2 YNNKEL (reference sequence). As DNA, the CDR3 is TGTGCCAGCAGCCAAGATCCCAGGGTGACTAATGAAAAACTGTTTTTT. As protein: CASSQDPRVTNEKLFF.

The chain carries TRBV28 and TRBJ1-1; weak D call: TRBD1 (6 bases). V lost 5 bases, J lost 5 bases, and 18 bases lay in between. The CDR3 loop spans 15 amino acids. Germline lookup yields CDR1 MDHEN and CDR2 SYDVKM. For the CDR3, the DNA is TGTGCCAGCAGTCTGTACAGGGCTAGCGGGACTGAAGCTTTCTTT. Amino acids: CASSLYRASGTEAFF.

The chain carries TRBV30 and TRBJ2-2, with D unclear. Germline V lookup: CDR1 GTSNPN, CDR2 SVGIG (reference sequence). The CDR3 covers 14 residues. Trimming pared 0 bases from V and 3 bases from J, leaving 8 bases between. Written as DNA, the CDR3 is TGTGCCTGGAGTGTACGGGTCGACACCGGGGAGCTGTTTTTT. Translation gives CAWSVRVDTGELFF. Based on the CDR3 plus reference TRBV30 and TRBJ2-2, the full variable domain is SQTIHQWPATLVQPVGSPLSLECTVEGTSNPNLYWYRQAAGRGLQLLFYSVGIGQISSEVPQNLSASRPQDRQFILSSKKLLLSDSGFYLCAWSVRVDTGELFFGEGSRLTVL.

The V and J genes are TRBV2 and TRBJ2-2; 7 nucleotides align to TRBD1. The CDR3 totals 14 residues. The trim removed 6 bases at V and 2 bases at J, leaving 3 bases unmatched. Germline CDR1 SNHLY, CDR2 FYNNEI. The CDR3 coding sequence is TGTGCCAGCAGGGGACAGTCAAACACCGGGGAGCTGTTTTTT. Encoded protein: CASRGQSNTGELFF.

The chain combines TRBV4-3 with TRBJ1-1; D possibly corresponds to TRBD1 (6 bases). The germline CDR1 and CDR2 sequences are LGHNA and YSLEER. The CDR3 totals 17 residues. Trimming removed 5 bases from V and 1 base from J, with 20 bases in between. CDR3 bases: TGCGCCAGCAGCTCAGATAGGCAGGGGCAGGCGAACACTGAAGCTTTCTTT. It yields the protein CASSSDRQGQANTEAFF.

V gene TRBV19 combines with J gene TRBJ1-5; possible D gene TRBD1, 6 bases. The V end lost 5 bases, the J end lost 3 bases, and 14 bases lay between the germline ends. Germline values: CDR1 LNHDA, CDR2 SQIVND (reference sequence). This CDR3 comprises 15 residues. CDR3 loop: CASSSTTGHNQPQHF. The CDR3 DNA reads TGTGCCAGTAGTTCTACCACAGGGCACAATCAGCCCCAGCATTTT. Filled out from reference TRBV19 and TRBJ1-5, the complete variable domain reads DGGITQSPKYLFRKEGQNVTLSCEQNLNHDAMYWYRQDPGQGLRLIYYSQIVNDFQKGDIAEGYSVSREKKESFPLTVTSAQKNPTAFYLCASSSTTGHNQPQHFGDGTRLSIL.

The chain combines TRBV28 with TRBJ2-7; 7 nucleotides align to TRBD1. Looked up from germline, CDR1 is MDHEN and CDR2 is SYDVKM. CDR3 size: 15 residues. Losses at the gene ends were 2 bases for V and 0 bases for J; bases not matched to a gene: 4. In DNA form, the CDR3 reads TGTGCCAGCAGTTTAAGGGGGCTGAGCTCCTACGAGCAGTACTTC. This codes for CASSLRGLSSYEQYF.

The genes are TRBV4-3 and TRBJ2-1; 7 bases align to TRBD2. This CDR3 is built from 17 residues. The V gene end was trimmed by 1 base and the J gene end by 3 bases; junction bases not matched to a gene: 9. Germline V lookup: CDR1 LGHNA, CDR2 YSLEER. The CDR3 DNA is TGCGCCAGCAGCCAAGTACTAGCGAGCGGATACTACAATGAGCAGTTCTTC. Amino acids: CASSQVLASGYYNEQFF.

This clone was picked up one time. The V and J genes are TRBV28 and TRBJ2-1, with D perhaps matching TRBD1 (5 bases). CDR3 size: 15 residues. Germline V gene sequence: CDR1 MDHEN, CDR2 SYDVKM. V lost 3 bases to trimming and J lost 10 bases, with 19 bases between them. The CDR3 spells CASSFGQRKAQEQFF. In DNA form, the CDR3 reads TGTGCCAGCAGTTTCGGACAAAGAAAAGCACAGGAGCAGTTCTTC.

The V gene is TRBV2, the J gene TRBJ2-5; D not resolved. Trimming removed 3 bases from V and 4 bases from J, with 3 bases in between. Per germline, CDR1 SNHLY and CDR2 FYNNEI. This CDR3 comprises 11 residues. The CDR3 nucleotides are TGTGCCAGCAGTGATGTAGAGACCCAGTACTTC. Its translation is CASSDVETQYF. Variable domain in full (rest from reference TRBV2 and TRBJ2-5): EPEVTQTPSHQVTQMGQEVILRCVPISNHLYFYWYRQILGQKVEFLVSFYNNEISEKSEIFDDQFSVERPDGSNFTLKIRSTKLEDSAMYFCASSDVETQYFGPGTRLLVL.

CDR3 amino acids: CASSAPGTGNYGYTF. DNA for the CDR3: TGTGCCAGCAGTGCCCCCGGGACAGGGAACTATGGCTACACCTTC. V usage is TRBV27 and J usage is TRBJ1-2; TRBD1 aligns across 9 bases. The junction had 6 bases not matched to a gene; V was cut back by 5 bases and J by 2 bases. Germline V gene lookup returns CDR1 MNHEY and CDR2 SMNVEV (reference sequence). The CDR3 totals 15 residues.

The CDR3 DNA follows: TGTGCCAGCAGCCAACCGGGGGCAGTCCACTATGGCTACACCTTC. This sequence encodes CASSQPGAVHYGYTF. The rearrangement uses TRBV3-1 (or the pseudogene TRBV3-2) and TRBJ1-2, with D possibly TRBD1 on 6 matching bases. The germline V and J ends were trimmed by 2 bases and 3 bases, with 13 bases remaining between them. The CDR3 extends over 15 amino acids. Germline values: CDR1 LGHDT, CDR2 YNNKEL (reference sequence).